Following are 26 T cell receptor beta chains from one sample sequenced in a study of identical twins. TCRdb re-analysed the 5' RACE reads in MiXCR, keeping a single row per CDR3 protein. In the table there are around 250,000 distinct CDR3 sequences, around 8% of which are singletons. These data also formed part of another study, on yellow fever vaccine responses in identical twins.

The specimen was CD8+ T cells sorted from blood. The source of these receptors is a woman younger than 30 in good health.

The rearrangement joins TRBV6-2 or TRBV6-3 to TRBJ2-2; 8 bases map to TRBD2. The CDR3 has 17 residues. Germline loops: CDR1 MNHEY, CDR2 SVGEGT. V trimming: 2 bases; J trimming: 4 bases; junction bases outside the gene matches: 9. The CDR3: CASSYPPAGGVTGELFF. CDR3 in DNA: TGTGCCAGCAGTTACCCGCCTGCGGGAGGCGTCACCGGGGAGCTGTTTTTT.

The chain links TRBV4-1 to TRBJ2-7; weak D call: TRBD1 (5 bases). V lost 1 base to trimming and J lost 4 bases, with 8 bases between them. Germline CDR1 MGHRA, CDR2 YSYEKL. The length of the CDR3 is 13 residues. CDR3 residues: CASSQVTAYEQYF. The CDR3 region has the DNA TGCGCCAGCAGCCAAGTGACAGCTTACGAGCAGTACTTC.

The chain employs TRBV7-2 and TRBJ2-7, with D uncertain. CDR3 length: 14 residues. Germline V CDR1 and CDR2: SGHTA, FQGNSA. The V gene lost 1 base and the J gene lost 3 bases, with 10 bases spanning the gap. The CDR3 is CASSLGVYDYEQYF. DNA for the CDR3: TGTGCCAGCAGCTTAGGGGTTTACGACTACGAGCAGTACTTC.

The V gene is TRBV5-6, the J gene TRBJ1-2, with D hard to call. The CDR3 runs 12 residues. Germline lookup yields CDR1 SGHDT and CDR2 YYEEEE. V was pared by 4 bases and J by 7 bases, with 11 bases between. CDR3: CASSPTAGGYTF. The CDR3 DNA reads as TGTGCCAGCAGCCCGACGGCCGGTGGCTACACCTTC.

V gene TRBV10-1 combines with J gene TRBJ2-2; no clear D gene. Trimming cost V 1 base and J 4 bases, with 1 base left between them. Germline CDR1 is WNHNN and CDR2 is SYGVQD (reference sequence). This CDR3 is built from 12 residues. CDR3 DNA: TGCGCCAGCAGTGAGTTCACCGGGGAGCTGTTTTTT. Its translation: CASSEFTGELFF.

The rearrangement joins TRBV20-1 to TRBJ2-3; TRBD1 aligns across 10 bases. This CDR3 region has 16 residues. CDR1 DFQATT and CDR2 SNEGSKA come from the germline V gene (reference sequence). V dropped 0 bases and J dropped 0; count of bases not matched to a gene: 3. CDR3 bases: TGCAGTGCTAGAGACCTGGGACAGGGGAGCACAGATACGCAGTATTTT. It codes for CSARDLGQGSTDTQYF.

In this sample, this clonotype turned up many times. The V and J genes are TRBV3-1 and TRBJ2-2; D uncertain. Germline V gene lookup returns CDR1 LGHDT and CDR2 YNNKEL (reference sequence). The CDR3 totals 13 residues. Between the trimmed V and J ends, which lost 4 bases and 3 bases, there was a span of 6 bases. The CDR3 protein is CASSLGHTGELFF. The CDR3 region has the DNA TGTGCCAGCAGCCTCGGCCACACCGGGGAGCTGTTTTTT.

This clonotype was seen at least ten times. V is TRBV7-9 and J is TRBJ1-5; a possible D gene is TRBD1 (5 bases). CDR1 is SEHNR, CDR2 FQNEAQ, per germline (reference sequence). V was pared by 1 base and J by 0 bases, with 13 bases between. The CDR3 is 17 amino acids. For the CDR3, the DNA is TGTGCCAGCAGCTTAGTCGAGGGGTACTTTAGCAATCAGCCCCAGCATTTT. Translated, it gives CASSLVEGYFSNQPQHF.

This clonotype showed up many times. The rearrangement links TRBV29-1 to TRBJ2-5; 9 bases agree with TRBD1. Unmatched junction bases numbered 8, after V lost 6 bases and J lost 3 bases. In germline, CDR1 is SQVTM, CDR2 ANQGSEA. This CDR3 is built from 14 residues. CDR3 region: CSVAGTGNEETQYF. CDR3 nucleotide sequence: TGCAGCGTCGCCGGGACAGGGAATGAAGAGACCCAGTACTTC.

This clonotype was recorded a few times. As DNA, the CDR3 is TGTGCCATCAGTGAGAGGGACCTCACAGATACGCAGTATTTT. Translated, it gives CAISERDLTDTQYF. The rearrangement uses TRBV10-3 and TRBJ2-3; D tentatively fits TRBD1 or TRBD2 (5 bases each). Trimming removed 2 bases from V and 2 bases from J, with 8 bases in between. The germline V gene encodes CDR1 ENHRY and CDR2 SYGVKD. The CDR3 consists of 14 residues.

This clonotype was seen a single time. The gene calls are TRBV20-1 and TRBJ2-1; D may correspond to TRBD1 or TRBD2 (5 bases each). From germline, CDR1 is DFQATT and CDR2 SNEGSKA (reference sequence). The CDR3 spans 15 residues. The V end lost 1 base, the J end lost 4 bases, and 14 bases lay between the germline ends. In nucleotides, the CDR3 is TGCAGTGCTAGAGTTGAGGGGCTCGATTACAATGAGCAGTTCTTC. Its translation is CSARVEGLDYNEQFF.

The chain couples TRBV27 to TRBJ2-7; D not resolved. The CDR3 has 13 amino acids. In germline, CDR1 is MNHEY, CDR2 SMNVEV (reference sequence). V shed 3 bases and J shed 3 bases, with 9 bases lying between them. CDR3 nucleotides: TGTGCCAGCAGTTTTGGACCCCTCTACGAGCAGTACTTC. Protein sequence: CASSFGPLYEQYF.

This clonotype was counted between two and nine times. The rearrangement uses TRBV3-1 and TRBJ2-3; D unresolved. The CDR3 runs to 15 residues. The V end was cut by 1 base, the J end by 2 bases, with 10 bases between. Germline CDR1 reads LGHDT; CDR2 reads YNNKEL (reference sequence). The CDR3 nucleotides are TGTGCCAGCAGCCAAGTTACGGATAACACAGATACGCAGTATTTT. It yields the protein CASSQVTDNTDTQYF.

This clonotype was detected a few times. The CDR3 loop is CASKPSGTLGELFF. CDR3 bases: TGTGCCAGCAAGCCTAGCGGGACGTTGGGGGAGCTGTTTTTT. The rearrangement joins TRBV7-9 to TRBJ2-2, with 9 bases aligning to TRBD2. This CDR3 comprises 14 residues. The V gene's germline CDR1 is SEHNR and CDR2 FQNEAQ (reference sequence). The ends lost 7 bases at V and 8 bases at J; junction bases unmatched: 8.

This clonotype was seen only a few times. The J gene is TRBJ2-1, the V gene TRBV6-2 or TRBV6-3; 7 bases agree with TRBD2. Trimming at V came to 7 bases and at J to 0 bases, leaving 9 bases not matched to a gene. The CDR3 totals 16 residues. Germline lookup yields CDR1 MNHEY and CDR2 SVGEGT. CDR3 sequence: CASIEELASSYNEQFF. CDR3 DNA sequence: TGTGCCAGCATCGAAGAACTAGCGAGCTCCTACAATGAGCAGTTCTTC.

This clonotype was seen repeatedly, ten times or more. The CDR3 DNA is TGTGCCAGCAGCCCGGGACTAGGTGATGAGCAGTTCTTC. It is translated as CASSPGLGDEQFF. The V call is TRBV7-3, the J call TRBJ2-1, with 8 bases that match TRBD2. CDR1 and CDR2 from the germline V gene are SGHTA and FQGTGA. Losses at the gene ends were 5 bases for V and 8 bases for J; bases not matched to a gene: 5. The CDR3 length is 13 residues.

This clonotype was seen a handful of times. This rearrangement joins TRBV12-3 or TRBV12-4 to TRBJ2-3; D might be TRBD1 (5 bases). Trimming cost V 7 bases and J 4 bases, with 9 bases left between them. This CDR3 has 12 residues. The DNA for the CDR3 is TGTGCCAGCAAGTGGGGCGCAGATACGCAGTATTTT. As protein: CASKWGADTQYF.

This clonotype was observed a handful of times. The chain joins TRBV20-1 to TRBJ2-3; TRBD2 matches at 8 bases. The junction had 20 bases not matched to a gene; V was cut back by 1 base and J by 8 bases. CDR1 DFQATT and CDR2 SNEGSKA come from the germline V gene (reference sequence). This CDR3 comprises 18 residues. The DNA for the CDR3 is TGCAGTGCTAGAGTCAATGTTGGCTCTGGGGCGGGAGGAACTACGCAGTATTTT. Residues: CSARVNVGSGAGGTTQYF.

The chain has TRBV5-6 and TRBJ1-1, with a weak D call TRBD1 (6 bases). CDR1 and CDR2 from the germline V gene are SGHDT and YYEEEE. CDR3 length: 14 amino acids. Trimming shortened V by 2 bases and J by 3 bases, and 11 bases separated the two germline ends. In DNA form, the CDR3 reads TGTGCCAGCAGCTTAGTGGGGGCGGACACTGAAGCTTTCTTT. Translating it yields CASSLVGADTEAFF.

The chain joins TRBV18 to TRBJ2-1, with no clear D. The germline V and J ends were trimmed by 0 bases and 10 bases, with 10 bases remaining between them. Germline V CDR1 and CDR2: KGHSH, LQKENI. The CDR3 extends over 13 amino acids. CDR3 nucleotides: TGTGCCAGCTCACCACCTCAATCGGGCGAGCAGTTCTTC. Amino acid sequence: CASSPPQSGEQFF.

This clonotype was seen ten or more times. J is TRBJ2-2 and V is TRBV12-3 or TRBV12-4; 10 nucleotides agree with TRBD1. The V gene end was trimmed by 4 bases and the J gene end by 3 bases; junction bases not matched to a gene: 8. The CDR3 has 17 amino acids. CDR3 sequence (DNA): TGTGCCAGCAGTTGGCCCCTGACAGGGGGCCACACCGGGGAGCTGTTTTTT. It specifies CASSWPLTGGHTGELFF.

This clonotype was observed a handful of times. The genes are TRBV7-9 and TRBJ1-1; D is unresolved. V lost 5 bases and J 3 bases, leaving 13 bases between the germline ends. The CDR3 sequence is 14 residues long. CDR1 and CDR2 (germline): SEHNR, FQNEAQ (reference sequence). The DNA of the CDR3 is TGTGCCAGCAGCCCCCTTGGGTGGGACACTGAAGCTTTCTTT. Residues: CASSPLGWDTEAFF.

This clonotype has a count of ten or more. This chain joins TRBV7-3 and TRBJ2-3; no reliable D call. The CDR3 is 13 residues long. Germline CDR1 and CDR2: SGHTA and FQGTGA. Trimming removed 4 bases at V and 2 bases at J, with 7 bases between. This chain's CDR3 is CASSSLPTDTQYF. The DNA for the CDR3 is TGTGCCAGCAGCTCCCTGCCCACAGATACGCAGTATTTT. The full variable domain, with the rest looked up from reference TRBV7-3 and TRBJ2-3, is GAGVSQTPSNKVTEKGKYVELRCDPISGHTALYWYRQSLGQGPEFLIYFQGTGAADDSGLPNDRFFAVRPEGSVSTLKIQRTERGDSAVYLCASSSLPTDTQYFGPGTRLTVL.

The sample holds many counts of this clonotype. The rearrangement joins TRBV9 to TRBJ1-1, with unresolved D. Trimming took off 3 bases at V and 7 bases at J, with 13 bases between the two ends. From germline, CDR1 is SGDLS and CDR2 YYNGEE. The CDR3 runs to 13 residues. The CDR3: CASSGALSDEAFF. CDR3 in DNA: TGTGCCAGCAGCGGAGCCCTTTCGGATGAAGCTTTCTTT.

This clonotype was seen many times. The V call is TRBV12-5, the J call TRBJ2-1; TRBD2 is a possible D gene (6 bases). Germline CDR1 is LGHNT and CDR2 is FRNRAP. The CDR3 loop spans 13 amino acids. V dropped 7 bases and J dropped 5 bases, with 12 bases sitting between them. The DNA for the CDR3 is TGTGCTAGTGCCCAGACTAGTCACAATGAGCAGTTCTTC. Its translation: CASAQTSHNEQFF.

The J gene is TRBJ2-3, the V gene TRBV11-3; 8 positions agree with TRBD2. Germline CDR1 is SGHNT and CDR2 is YENEEA. The CDR3 is made up of 16 amino acids. V was pared by 11 bases and J by 4 bases, with 17 bases of the junction left unmatched. The CDR3 loop is CAPSLRKREMADTQYF. CDR3 nucleotide sequence: TGTGCCCCCAGCTTAAGGAAGCGGGAGATGGCAGATACGCAGTATTTT.